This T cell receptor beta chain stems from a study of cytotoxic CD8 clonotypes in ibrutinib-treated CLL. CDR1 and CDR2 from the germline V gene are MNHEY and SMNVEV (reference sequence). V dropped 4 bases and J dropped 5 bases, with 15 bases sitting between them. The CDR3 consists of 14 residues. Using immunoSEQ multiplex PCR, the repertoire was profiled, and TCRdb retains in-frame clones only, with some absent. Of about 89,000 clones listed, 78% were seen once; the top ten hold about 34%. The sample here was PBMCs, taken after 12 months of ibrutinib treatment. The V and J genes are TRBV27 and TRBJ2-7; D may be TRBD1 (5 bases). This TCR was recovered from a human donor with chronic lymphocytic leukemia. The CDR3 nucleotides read TGTGCCAGCAGTTATGGGGCTACCCCTAACGAGCAGTACTTC. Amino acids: CASSYGATPNEQYF.